Described below is a single TCR beta chain sequence and its context. The record originates from a study of blood T cell repertoires in COVID-19. Across the whole study: The study drew acute and convalescent COVID-19 samples from the United States, Italy and Spain. T cells, B-cell-depleted T cells, or PBMCs provided the cDNA or gDNA that served as material.

CDR3 length: 15 amino acids. The germline CDR1 and CDR2 sequences are SGHRS and YFSETQ. After removal of 3 bases from V and 4 bases from J, the junction contained 7 bases not matched to a gene. Authors' data handling: It was from reference gene primer amplification that nucleated cell counts were estimated. TCRdb's table, derived via immunoSEQ multiplex PCR, lists solely in-frame clones and lacks some. V, J and clone size are those of that table, while D and trimming were read from the DNA. The sample has approximately 240,000 clones, 80% to 90% seen once. The clonotype comes from a woman between 40 and 50 years old who had recovered from COVID-19. The chain employs TRBV5-1 and TRBJ1-1; TRBD1 matches at 9 bases. Sequenced sample: peripheral blood. CDR3 coding DNA: TGCGCCAGCAGCTCGGGACAGGGACTTCGCACTGAAGCTTTCTTT. Amino acid sequence: CASSSGQGLRTEAFF. Together with reference TRBV5-1 and TRBJ1-1, the CDR3 gives the full variable domain: KAGVTQTPRYLIKTRGQQVTLSCSPISGHRSVSWYQQTPGQGLQFLFEYFSETQRNKGNFPGRFSGRQFSNSRSEMNVSTLELGDSALYLCASSSGQGLRTEAFFGQGTRLTVV.